A selection of T cell receptor beta chains follows, all from one sample in a study of regulatory T cells in long-lasting Graves disease. Via MiXCR, TCRdb re-called the multiplex PCR reads, giving one row per CDR3 protein. The data show 410,000 or so distinct CDR3 sequences, more than 13% seen once. This sample was shared with a second study, whose subject was T cells in Graves' hyperthyroidism and ophthalmopathy.

This sample comprised peripheral blood mononuclear cells (PBMCs), obtained at new diagnosis, from a patient treated with antithyroid drugs. The receptors stem from a woman in her twenties or thirties with Graves disease. Both conserved end residues are part of each CDR3. D genes are given only for firm matches. Clone size is stated in some rows and not others, as once, few, many or a class when expanded.

J gene,V gene,clone size,D gene,CDR3 protein,CDR3 DNA
TRBJ2-5,TRBV5-5,many,TRBD1,CASRPNRDRKETQYF,TGTGCCAGCAGACCTAACCGGGACAGAAAAGAGACCCAGTACTTC
TRBJ1-1,TRBV30,many,TRBD1,CAWSAGQGVTEAFF,TGTGCCTGGAGTGCGGGACAGGGGGTCACTGAAGCTTTCTTT
TRBJ2-1,TRBV20-1,.,TRBD1,CSASQGRGSYNEQFF,TGCAGTGCTAGTCAAGGCAGGGGGAGCTACAATGAGCAGTTCTTC
TRBJ1-1,TRBV12-5,few,.,CASGRSGRRFDTEASF,TGTGCTAGTGGCCGGTCCGGGAGGCGGTTCGACACTGAAGCTTCCTTT
TRBJ1-5,TRBV20-1,many,TRBD1,CSARLGGGTGVGRRGQPQHF,TGCAGTGCTCGACTGGGGGGCGGGACAGGGGTGGGTCGGAGAGGTCAGCCCCAGCATTTT
TRBJ1-5,TRBV20-1,many,.,CSAGGPQGIGNQPQHF,TGCAGTGCTGGGGGACCACAGGGAATCGGCAATCAGCCCCAGCATTTT
TRBJ1-2,TRBV12-3/TRBV12-4,.,.,CASSPTNREMDYGYTF,TGTGCCAGCAGTCCGACCAACAGGGAAATGGACTATGGCTACACCTTC
TRBJ2-2,TRBV5-6,.,TRBD2,CASSLRLAYTGELFF,TGTGCCAGCAGCTTGAGACTAGCTTACACCGGGGAGCTGTTTTTT
TRBJ2-1,TRBV5-1,many,TRBD2,CASRLWTSGNAGDYNEQFF,TGCGCCAGCAGACTCTGGACTAGCGGGAACGCAGGGGACTACAATGAGCAGTTCTTC
TRBJ2-7,TRBV28,many,.,CASSPQGNEQYF,TGTGCCAGCAGCCCCCAGGGGAACGAGCAGTACTTC
TRBJ1-6,TRBV6-4,.,.,CASSERDESPLHF,TGTGCCAGCAGTGAACGGGACGAATCACCCCTCCACTTT
TRBJ1-2,TRBV3-1,.,TRBD1,CASSRATGGDGYTF,TGTGCCAGCAGCCGCGCCACAGGGGGAGATGGCTACACCTTC
TRBJ2-5,TRBV7-6,many,TRBD1,CASSFEGAGTQYF,TGTGCCAGCAGCTTCGAGGGGGCGGGGACCCAGTACTTC
TRBJ2-7,TRBV7-8,many,.,CASNLWADWRGYEQYF,TGTGCCAGCAACCTATGGGCGGATTGGCGGGGCTACGAGCAGTACTTC
TRBJ1-3,TRBV6-5,.,.,CASSFDRRAGNTIYF,TGTGCCAGCAGTTTCGACAGGCGCGCTGGAAACACCATATATTTT
TRBJ1-2,TRBV6-2/TRBV6-3,few,TRBD1,CASSKGGQGNYGYTF,TGTGCCAGCAGCAAAGGGGGACAGGGAAACTATGGCTACACCTTC
TRBJ1-4,TRBV29-1,few,.,CSAQRGTTNEKLFF,TGCAGCGCCCAAAGGGGGACAACTAATGAAAAACTGTTTTTT
TRBJ1-2,TRBV4-2,.,.,CASSQEMLSNYGYTF,TGTGCCAGCAGCCAAGAGATGCTTTCTAACTATGGCTACACCTTC
TRBJ2-1,TRBV5-1,few,.,CASSRGESSYNEQFF,TGCGCCAGCAGCAGGGGCGAGAGCTCCTACAATGAGCAGTTCTTC